The 15 T cell receptor beta chains presented below share a single source sample, sequenced in a study of shared clonotypes between healthy human individuals. Clones were read by immunoSEQ multiplex PCR, and TCRdb kept only the in-frame ones, dropping some. The repertoire includes 2 million to 3 million clones, 93% of them detected once, and approximately 0.36% sits in the top ten. Specimen: naive CD4+ T cells from PBMCs. Indicated subset: CD45RA+ positively selected. These receptors all stem from a man between 18 and 29 years old in good health. Some clones in this sample may be carry-over from other donors' samples.

This chain joins TRBV11-1 and TRBJ2-2, with a tentative D call TRBD1 (6 bases). Germline values: CDR1 SGHAT, CDR2 FQDESV (reference sequence). V lost 5 bases to trimming and J lost 2 bases, with 15 bases between them. The CDR3 runs to 16 residues. CDR3 in amino acids: CASSLQGPSNTGELFF. The DNA for the CDR3 is TGTGCCAGCAGCCTACAGGGCCCCTCTAACACCGGGGAGCTGTTTTTT.

The chain joins TRBV28 to TRBJ2-6, with 9 bases aligning to TRBD1. CDR3 size: 18 residues. After removal of 5 bases from V and 3 bases from J, the junction contained 11 bases not matched to a gene. Germline V gene data show CDR1 as MDHEN and CDR2 as SYDVKM. The CDR3 loop is CASSNRGQGSGGANVLTF. In nucleotides, the CDR3 is TGTGCCAGCAGTAATAGGGGACAGGGTTCGGGTGGGGCCAACGTCCTGACTTTC.

This chain links TRBV29-1 with TRBJ2-5; possibly TRBD2 for D (5 bases). Looked up from germline, CDR1 is SQVTM and CDR2 is ANQGSEA. The CDR3 spans 12 residues. V was shortened by 8 bases and J by 2 bases, with 12 bases between the two germline ends. The chain's CDR3 is CSTLSGQETQYF. CDR3 coding DNA: TGCAGCACCCTGTCGGGGCAAGAGACCCAGTACTTC.

This clone was seen only once. The V gene is TRBV9, the J gene TRBJ2-3; D is perhaps TRBD1 or TRBD2 (7 bases each). This CDR3 comprises 15 residues. The germline V gene has CDR1 SGDLS and CDR2 YYNGEE. The V end lost 3 bases, the J end lost 5 bases, and 16 bases lay between the germline ends. Here the CDR3 reads CASSEGAGVGDTQYF. DNA for the CDR3: TGTGCCAGCAGCGAGGGGGCGGGAGTAGGAGATACGCAGTATTTT.

The chain links TRBV28 to TRBJ1-1; possible D gene TRBD1, 5 bases. There are 14 residues in the CDR3. Germline lookup yields CDR1 MDHEN and CDR2 SYDVKM. Trimming left V 7 bases short and J 4 bases short, with 16 bases between. CDR3 protein: CASKGILGGTEAFF. The DNA for the CDR3 is TGTGCCAGCAAGGGAATCCTCGGGGGCACTGAAGCTTTCTTT.

Worth noting for this clone: The sample carries other DNA sequences with the same CDR3. The chain uses TRBV28 and TRBJ2-7; D assignment may be TRBD1 or TRBD2 (5 bases each). Trimming cost V 4 bases and J 3 bases, with 13 bases left between them. Per germline, CDR1 MDHEN and CDR2 SYDVKM. CDR3 length: 14 residues. CDR3 DNA: TGTGCCAGCAGTTCACCGGGACCCGTCTACGAGCAGTACTTC. Its protein is CASSSPGPVYEQYF.

The rearrangement links TRBV6-1 to TRBJ1-2, with D perhaps matching TRBD1 (5 bases). This CDR3 spans 15 amino acids. Germline loops: CDR1 MNHNS, CDR2 SASEGT. Trimming took off 2 bases at V and 3 bases at J, with 13 bases between the two ends. CDR3 sequence: CASSESWDGYYGYTF. In DNA form, the CDR3 reads TGTGCCAGCAGTGAAAGCTGGGACGGATACTATGGCTACACCTTC.

This chain uses TRBV6-6 with TRBJ1-1, with TRBD1 matching over 8 bases. CDR3 size: 15 residues. CDR1 MNHNY and CDR2 SVGAGI come from the germline V gene (reference sequence). J lost 0 bases, V lost 5 bases, and 5 bases had no gene match. CDR3 amino acids: CASSNAGGMNTEAFF. CDR3 sequence (DNA): TGTGCCAGCAGTAACGCAGGGGGCATGAACACTGAAGCTTTCTTT.

The chain couples TRBV9 to TRBJ2-5, with 7 bases identical to TRBD1. CDR1 is SGDLS, CDR2 YYNGEE, per germline. There are 14 residues in the CDR3. V was clipped by 4 bases and J by 1 base; unmatched bases: 4. This CDR3 reads CASSLGTAQETQYF. CDR3 DNA sequence: TGTGCCAGCAGCCTAGGGACAGCCCAAGAGACCCAGTACTTC.

This chain uses TRBV27 with TRBJ1-2, with 9 bases identical to TRBD1. Germline V gene sequence: CDR1 MNHEY, CDR2 SMNVEV (reference sequence). J gave up 5 bases and V 2 bases, and 6 bases lay outside the gene matches. This CDR3 contains 15 residues. The chain's CDR3 is CASSLGWTGEYGYTF. Here the CDR3 DNA reads TGTGCCAGCAGTTTAGGCTGGACAGGGGAATATGGCTACACCTTC.

The gene calls are TRBV28 and TRBJ1-4; TRBD1 matches at 7 bases. Trimming removed 3 bases from V and 8 bases from J; junction bases left unmatched: 3. This CDR3 is 13 amino acids long. The germline gives CDR1 MDHEN, CDR2 SYDVKM. The CDR3 DNA reads as TGTGCCAGCAGTTTGGGACAGTTCGAAAAACTGTTTTTT. Its translation: CASSLGQFEKLFF.

The chain has TRBV15 and TRBJ2-7, with D tentatively TRBD1 (5 bases). The V and J ends lost 6 bases and 4 bases respectively, with 16 bases between them. Germline loops: CDR1 LNHNV, CDR2 YYDKDF (reference sequence). The CDR3 totals 14 residues. CDR3 residues: CATRKEGVSYEQYF. In DNA form, the CDR3 reads TGTGCCACCAGAAAAGAAGGGGTTTCTTACGAGCAGTACTTC.

The V and J genes are TRBV12-5 and TRBJ2-1; TRBD2 aligns across 10 bases. Germline V lookup: CDR1 LGHNT, CDR2 FRNRAP. The CDR3 consists of 18 residues. Trimming removed 1 base from V and 4 bases from J; junction bases left unmatched: 10. CDR3 sequence: CASGLGASGGSPYNEQFF. The CDR3 nucleotides are TGTGCTAGTGGTTTGGGGGCTAGCGGGGGATCCCCTTACAATGAGCAGTTCTTC.

Points on this clone: Other nucleotide sequences from this sample produce the same CDR3. This chain connects TRBV28 to TRBJ2-6; no clear D. The length of the CDR3 is 15 residues. Germline CDR1 reads MDHEN; CDR2 reads SYDVKM. With 0 bases removed from V and 1 base from J, the gap between germline ends came to 4 bases. The CDR3 sequence is CASSLWGSGANVLTF. CDR3 sequence (DNA): TGTGCCAGCAGTTTATGGGGGTCTGGGGCCAACGTCCTGACTTTC.

This rearrangement joins TRBV29-1 to TRBJ2-6; D gene ambiguous. The CDR3 is made up of 13 amino acids. Looked up from germline, CDR1 is SQVTM and CDR2 is ANQGSEA. V was shortened by 0 bases and J by 2 bases, with 2 bases between the two germline ends. The CDR3 DNA reads TGCAGCGTTGAAGATGCTGGGGCCAACGTCCTGACTTTC. Protein product: CSVEDAGANVLTF.